The TCR beta chain under discussion was sequenced for a study of CD8+CD57+ T cells in acquired aplastic anemia. Study at large: The average for DNA from sorted CD4+ and CD8+ cells was around 3.5 ug. Overall study findings and caveats: Patients and controls had in common some 30 CD8+ CDR3 sequences.

Patients sequenced had flow cytometry evidence of CD8+CD57+ cell expansion. CDR3 and TCR beta VDJ profiling relied on genomic DNA as the template. In TCRdb, the reads were re-called with MiXCR into one record per CDR3 protein. The repertoire holds hundreds of thousands of distinct CDR3 sequences, 45% to 65% seen once, with 1.3% in the top ten. With respect to this clonotype: Its matching antigen is unknown.

Sequencing input: sorted CD4+, CD8+, or CD8+CD57+ T cells (not recorded which) from PBMCs. The sequence came from a human donor with aplastic anemia.

CDR3 protein: CASSITSGGAYF. The CDR3 DNA is TGTGCCAGCAGCATTACTAGCGGGGGGGCGTACTTC. The V and J genes are TRBV7-2 and TRBJ2-7; TRBD2 matches 13 bases. Germline lookup yields CDR1 SGHTA and CDR2 FQGNSA. The CDR3 is 12 amino acids. Trimming cost V 5 bases and J 12 bases; bases outside gene matches: 4.